Given below is one T cell receptor beta chain in context. Germline CDR1 reads LNHDA; CDR2 reads SQIVND (reference sequence). This CDR3 contains 13 residues. With 5 bases clipped from V and 3 bases from J, the junction kept 4 bases outside the gene matches. This table comes from immunoSEQ multiplex PCR, and its TCRdb copy is limited to in-frame clones, with some not included. In the table there are about 260,000 clones, roughly 87% of which are singletons. These data originate in a study of blood T cell repertoires in COVID-19. Sequenced: peripheral blood. The chain joins TRBV19 to TRBJ2-7, with 7 bases matching TRBD1. The TCR was taken from a human donor in a cohort sampled during active COVID-19. CDR3: CASSDRVYYEQYF. In DNA, the CDR3 is TGTGCCAGTAGTGACAGGGTTTACTACGAGCAGTACTTC. The full variable domain, rest sourced from reference TRBV19 and TRBJ2-7, is DGGITQSPKYLFRKEGQNVTLSCEQNLNHDAMYWYRQDPGQGLRLIYYSQIVNDFQKGDIAEGYSVSREKKESFPLTVTSAQKNPTAFYLCASSDRVYYEQYFGPGTRLTVT.